This is a list of T cell receptor beta chains from one sample in a study of blood T cell repertoires in COVID-19. Clones were sequenced by immunoSEQ multiplex PCR, and TCRdb holds only the in-frame ones, with some missing. The table includes roughly 170,000 clones, about 87% detected once. The sequencing sample was made of peripheral blood. These receptors all stem from a woman between 70 and 85 years old with COVID-19, enrolled during active disease. The CDR3 runs from the conserved cysteine through the conserved F or W. Fields, in order: V gene, clone size, J gene, CDR3 protein. Clone size is not always given. Where it is, it says once, few, many or a class for expanded clones.

V: TRBV5-1; size: -; J: TRBJ2-3; CDR3: CASSSSGSTDTQYF
V: TRBV28; size: -; J: TRBJ2-5; CDR3: CASSLYGGGSETQYF
V: TRBV4-1; size: -; J: TRBJ2-3; CDR3: CASSAKISTGQGYTDTQYF
V: TRBV7-3; size: -; J: TRBJ2-1; CDR3: CASSSHYRSSYNEQFF
V: TRBV5-6; size: -; J: TRBJ1-5; CDR3: CASSLGYRGSNQPQHF
V: TRBV9; size: -; J: TRBJ2-2; CDR3: CASSVGGQPTGELFF
V: TRBV29-1; size: -; J: TRBJ1-2; CDR3: CSVQAAGENGYTF
V: TRBV5-1; size: -; J: TRBJ2-2; CDR3: CASSVDRASWTGELFF
V: TRBV10-3; size: -; J: TRBJ2-1; CDR3: CAIMASGTYNEQFF
V: TRBV3-1/TRBV3-2; size: once; J: TRBJ1-5; CDR3: CASSQSRDRGSRSQPQHF
V: TRBV9; size: once; J: TRBJ2-7; CDR3: CASSVGVGPRDRAYEQYF
V: TRBV3-1/TRBV3-2; size: -; J: TRBJ2-5; CDR3: CASSQGPTSGSETQYF
V: TRBV7-2; size: -; J: TRBJ2-5; CDR3: CASSASGRAEETQYF
V: TRBV28; size: -; J: TRBJ2-1; CDR3: CASSIPGQGSNEQFF
V: TRBV6-6; size: -; J: TRBJ1-1; CDR3: CASSGRQGANTEAFF
V: TRBV2; size: -; J: TRBJ2-7; CDR3: CASSEYRGPYEQYF
V: TRBV24-1; size: -; J: TRBJ2-7; CDR3: CATSDPARLAGLEQYF
V: TRBV28; size: -; J: TRBJ1-5; CDR3: CASGQGATQPQHF
V: TRBV6-6; size: few; J: TRBJ2-7; CDR3: CASSSRDRTYEQYF
V: TRBV28; size: -; J: TRBJ1-5; CDR3: CATGGAAGGNQPQHF
V: TRBV30; size: -; J: TRBJ2-7; CDR3: CACMGGRYEQYF
V: TRBV12-5; size: -; J: TRBJ1-1; CDR3: CASGPPTILNTEAFF
V: TRBV29-1; size: -; J: TRBJ1-2; CDR3: CSATLGQSSWGGYTF
V: TRBV2; size: once; J: TRBJ1-5; CDR3: CASSEEASNQPQHF
V: TRBV5-4; size: -; J: TRBJ2-7; CDR3: CASSTDVSYEQYF
V: TRBV19; size: -; J: TRBJ2-7; CDR3: CASRTSGGYEQYF
V: TRBV5-3; size: once; J: TRBJ2-1; CDR3: CARSSAHLRCEQFF
V: TRBV5-1; size: -; J: TRBJ2-7; CDR3: CASSLEGGTGFYEQYF
V: TRBV4-1; size: -; J: TRBJ2-3; CDR3: CASSTRTGRTDTQYF
V: TRBV6-1; size: -; J: TRBJ1-1; CDR3: CASSEVRAGEAFF
V: TRBV13; size: -; J: TRBJ2-7; CDR3: CASSFGGGGDEQYF
V: TRBV30; size: once; J: TRBJ2-1; CDR3: CAWNLAGGPDEQFF
V: TRBV28; size: -; J: TRBJ2-7; CDR3: CASRSRDRAYEQYF
V: TRBV9; size: -; J: TRBJ1-1; CDR3: CASRAGGYGEAFF
V: TRBV30; size: -; J: TRBJ2-1; CDR3: CAWTDRAYNEQFF
V: TRBV5-4; size: -; J: TRBJ2-5; CDR3: CASSLDRSETQYF